The 15 T cell receptor beta chains presented below share a single source sample, sequenced in a study of T-cell reconstitution after alpha-beta-depleted transplantation in children listed by TCRdb under 2016. Receptor amplification or capture employed PCR. TCRdb records Illumina HiSeq 2500 as the sequencer. Molecular barcoding was employed in the preparation of TCR libraries, with unique molecular identifiers being used to normalize TCRbeta repertoire quantification. TCRdb reran the public reads through fastp at Q25 and MiXCR, keeping productive beta chains. All rows with the same CDR3 protein become a single entry with the most common DNA and genes. Recorded for this sample are more than 150,000 distinct CDR3 sequences; about 14% of them occurred a single time. The ten largest clones add up to around 13% of the sample. The starting material was PBMCs from the stem cell graft donor, obtained from the stem cell graft. Every receptor here comes from a human donor who donated a stem cell graft to a child with acute lymphoblastic leukemia.

This clonotype was counted many times. The genes are TRBV3-1 and TRBJ1-1; D is possibly TRBD1 (5 bases). The germline V and J ends were trimmed by 3 bases and 5 bases, with 13 bases remaining between them. Germline CDR1 is LGHDT and CDR2 is YNNKEL (reference sequence). The CDR3 consists of 14 residues. In DNA, the CDR3 is TGTGCCAGCAGCCAGCTCGGCGGGGGAACTGAAGCTTTCTTT. This encodes CASSQLGGGTEAFF.

This clonotype was counted at least ten times. The rearrangement uses TRBV27 and TRBJ1-1; D possibly corresponds to TRBD1 (5 bases). This CDR3 comprises 13 residues. The V end was cut by 6 bases, the J end by 4 bases, with 12 bases between. Germline assignment: CDR1 MNHEY and CDR2 SMNVEV (reference sequence). Written as DNA, the CDR3 is TGTGCCAGCAGATTCCAGGGTAGCACTGAAGCTTTCTTT. It is translated as CASRFQGSTEAFF.

The CDR3 loop is CASSIAKALAGGRRNEQFF. The CDR3 DNA sequence: TGTGCCAGTAGTATAGCAAAGGCTCTAGCGGGAGGGCGGAGGAATGAGCAGTTCTTC. This chain connects TRBV19 to TRBJ2-1; 12 bases agree with TRBD2. This CDR3 contains 19 residues. In germline, CDR1 is LNHDA, CDR2 SQIVND (reference sequence). V lost 1 base and J lost 7; bases outside the gene matches: 14.

This chain joins TRBV4-2 and TRBJ2-7, with 7 bases matching TRBD2. V gave up 4 bases and J gave up 6 bases; unmatched junction bases: 12. The V gene's germline CDR1 is LGHNA and CDR2 YNFKEQ. This CDR3 spans 15 amino acids. The CDR3 region has the DNA TGTGCCAGCAGCCTCTCACGGGGGGATCAGGGCGAGCAGTACTTC. This codes for CASSLSRGDQGEQYF.

This clonotype was counted many times. The chain joins TRBV29-1 to TRBJ1-5; D not certain. Germline V CDR1 and CDR2: SQVTM, ANQGSEA. V gave up 4 bases and J gave up 4 bases, with 14 bases separating them. This CDR3 spans 14 amino acids. The CDR3 nucleotides read TGCAGCGTTGTTGACCCGTGGGGAAATCAGCCCCAGCATTTT. Translating gives CSVVDPWGNQPQHF.

As to this clonotype: Given a much more abundant clone one base away, this may be a read error. The chain couples TRBV7-8 to TRBJ2-6; D is perhaps TRBD1 (6 bases). CDR1 SGHVS and CDR2 FQNEAQ come from the germline V gene. This CDR3 has 18 residues. The DNA of the CDR3 is TGTGCCATCAGCTCTTGGACAGCCCAAATCTCTGGGGCCAACGTCCTGACTTTC. Amino acid sequence: CAISSWTAQISGANVLTF.

This clonotype has at least ten counts. The V call is TRBV10-3, the J call TRBJ1-1, with 8 bases that match TRBD1. CDR3 length: 16 residues. Per germline, CDR1 ENHRY and CDR2 SYGVKD. Trimming removed 6 bases from V and 1 base from J; junction bases left unmatched: 10. The DNA for the CDR3 is TGTGCCATCAGGGCGGGGCAGGGGGCGGCGAACACTGAAGCTTTCTTT. Translated: CAIRAGQGAANTEAFF.

This clonotype was seen a few times. CDR3 DNA sequence: TGTGCCAGCAGTGAAACAGGGGACTACGAGCAGTACTTC. This gives the protein CASSETGDYEQYF. The chain couples TRBV6-1 to TRBJ2-7, with 7 bases fitting TRBD1. The CDR3 sequence is 13 residues long. Germline V gene sequence: CDR1 MNHNS, CDR2 SASEGT. V shed 2 bases and J 3 bases; nucleotides not matched to a gene: 1.

This clonotype was counted a few times. The genes are TRBV29-1 and TRBJ2-1; 10 nucleotides agree with TRBD2. The CDR3 is 13 residues long. Losses at the gene ends were 4 bases for V and 15 bases for J; bases not matched to a gene: 12. CDR1 is SQVTM and CDR2 is ANQGSEA in the germline V gene. The CDR3 DNA follows: TGCAGCGTTGTGGGGCTAGCGGGAGCCCGTGGGTTCTTC. The encoded protein is CSVVGLAGARGFF.

This clonotype was counted at least ten times. The chain employs TRBV5-6 and TRBJ2-4; 7 bases are shared with TRBD1. Germline trimming cut 2 bases from V and 5 bases from J; bases unmatched to any gene: 10. Per germline, CDR1 SGHDT and CDR2 YYEEEE. This CDR3 contains 16 residues. The CDR3 DNA sequence: TGTGCCAGCAGCTTATTGAGTGTAGGGACAGAAAACATTCAGTACTTC. Translated, it gives CASSLLSVGTENIQYF.

This clonotype was counted at least ten times. V and J are TRBV28 and TRBJ2-4, with a weak D call TRBD1 (6 bases). Germline V gives CDR1 MDHEN, CDR2 SYDVKM. The CDR3 spans 17 residues. V shed 5 bases and J shed 3 bases, with 20 bases lying between them. The CDR3 DNA reads TGTGCCAGCAGTATAACGGGACAAGGGTGGGTCAAAAACATTCAGTACTTC. Translating gives CASSITGQGWVKNIQYF.

This clonotype came up many times. The rearrangement links TRBV28 to TRBJ2-5; 11 bases agree with TRBD2. Germline trimming cut 7 bases from V and 2 bases from J; bases unmatched to any gene: 6. Germline assignment: CDR1 MDHEN and CDR2 SYDVKM. The CDR3 is 15 amino acids. In nucleotides, the CDR3 is TGTGCCAGCAACCTAGCGGGAGGAGCACAAGAGACCCAGTACTTC. Protein sequence: CASNLAGGAQETQYF.

In its sample, this clonotype was seen many times. The J gene is TRBJ1-1, the V gene TRBV12-3 or TRBV12-4; TRBD1 agrees at 7 bases. With 10 bases clipped from V and 1 base from J, the junction kept 3 bases outside the gene matches. The CDR3 totals 12 residues. The CDR3 coding sequence is TGTGCCACAGACAGGGAGAACACTGAAGCTTTCTTT. It is translated as CATDRENTEAFF.

This clonotype was observed many times. The genes are TRBV7-6 and TRBJ2-3, with D unresolved. CDR3 length equals 13 residues. V was cut by 1 base and J by 4 bases, with 6 bases left in between. CDR1 is SGHVS and CDR2 is FNYEAQ in the germline V gene. CDR3 nucleotides: TGTGCCAGCAGCTTAGTGGTTGCAGATACGCAGTATTTT. Translated: CASSLVVADTQYF.

This clonotype was seen ten or more times. The J gene is TRBJ2-1, the V gene TRBV5-1, with 8 bases aligning to TRBD2. V gave up 4 bases and J gave up 7 bases; unmatched junction bases: 13. CDR1 is SGHRS, CDR2 YFSETQ, per germline. This CDR3 is 16 amino acids long. In DNA, the CDR3 is TGCGCCAGCAGCACAATCGGGACTAGAAGCGTGAATGAGCAGTTCTTC. Protein sequence: CASSTIGTRSVNEQFF.